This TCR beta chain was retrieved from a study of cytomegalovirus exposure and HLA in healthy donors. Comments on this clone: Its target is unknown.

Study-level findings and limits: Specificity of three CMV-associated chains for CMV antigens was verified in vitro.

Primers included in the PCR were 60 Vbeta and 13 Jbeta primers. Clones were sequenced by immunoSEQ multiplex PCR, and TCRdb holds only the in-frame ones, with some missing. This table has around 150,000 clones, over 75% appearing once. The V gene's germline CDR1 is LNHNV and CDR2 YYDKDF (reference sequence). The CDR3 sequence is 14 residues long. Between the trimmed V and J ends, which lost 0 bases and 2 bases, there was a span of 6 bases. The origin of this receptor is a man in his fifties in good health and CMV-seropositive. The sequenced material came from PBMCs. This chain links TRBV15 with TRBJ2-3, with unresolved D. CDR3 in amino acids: CATSRDLYTDTQYF. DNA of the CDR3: TGTGCCACCAGCAGAGACTTATACACAGATACGCAGTATTTT. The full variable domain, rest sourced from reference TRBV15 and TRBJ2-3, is DAMVIQNPRYQVTQFGKPVTLSCSQTLNHNVMYWYQQKSSQAPKLLFHYYDKDFNNEADTPDNFQSRRPNTSFCFLDIRSPGLGDTAMYLCATSRDLYTDTQYFGPGTRLTVL.